This T cell receptor (beta chain) was profiled in a study of vaccination and CD4 T cells after COVID-19. The treatment: approximately nine-day PBMC culture with coronavirus spike peptide pools or control peptides (ViraFEST assay). Sequence data for DNA of cultured CD4+ T cells were generated by the Oncomine TCR Beta short-read assay. TCRdb re-called the PCR reads with MiXCR, one entry per CDR3 protein. The data contain some 16,000 distinct CDR3 sequences, 30% to 35% of them singletons. The germline V gene has CDR1 SGHAT and CDR2 FQNNGV. J was trimmed by 13 bases and V by 6 bases; bases with no gene match: 11. There are 13 residues in the CDR3. This clonotype has just one count. Its specificity is unknown.

The material sequenced was cultured CD4+ T cells from blood. The sequence was collected from a human donor with COVID-19. This sequence joins TRBV11-2 and TRBJ2-1; 8 bases are shared with TRBD1. The CDR3 protein is CASRTTGVGVQFF. The CDR3 DNA is TGTGCCAGCAGGACGACAGGGGTCGGGGTTCAGTTCTTC.